A selection of T cell receptor beta chains follows, all from one sample in a study of response to subunit inactivated influenza vaccine. TCRdb reprocessed the RT-PCR reads via MiXCR and lists one record per CDR3 protein. The sample lists a few hundred thousand distinct CDR3 sequences, roughly 12% occurring once. The data were also submitted as part of a second study, on T cells expressing NK-cell markers.

The sample consisted of PBMCs from blood, taken on the day of vaccination. Receptor source: a man over 45 who received an inactivated influenza vaccine. The CDR3 runs from the conserved cysteine through the conserved F or W. The D gene is left open where the match is weak. The listing skips clone size in some rows; elsewhere it reads once, few, many or a size class.

v_call,cdr3_length,j_call,clone_size,d_call,cdr3_aa,cdr3_nt
TRBV28,16,TRBJ2-3,few,.,CASSFLYGGTLDTQYF,TGTGCCAGCAGTTTTTTGTACGGCGGAACCCTAGATACGCAGTATTTT
TRBV5-1,13,TRBJ2-5,many,.,CASSRTREETQYF,TGCGCCAGCTCTCGAACCAGGGAAGAGACCCAGTACTTC
TRBV12-3/TRBV12-4,15,TRBJ2-1,few,.,CASSPGTSWDNEQFF,TGTGCCAGCAGTCCCGGAACTAGCTGGGACAATGAGCAGTTCTTC
TRBV5-1,15,TRBJ1-5,few,.,CASSVAGVSNQPQHF,TGCGCCAGCAGCGTGGCCGGGGTAAGCAATCAGCCCCAGCATTTT
TRBV5-1,12,TRBJ1-1,many,.,CASSLQGTEAFF,TGCGCCAGCAGCTTGCAGGGGACTGAAGCTTTCTTT
TRBV20-1,13,TRBJ2-3,few,.,CSATAKGTDTQYF,TGCAGTGCCACCGCCAAGGGCACAGATACGCAGTATTTT
TRBV5-1,13,TRBJ2-7,.,.,CASSLARGHEQYF,TGCGCCAGCAGCTTGGCCCGGGGTCACGAGCAGTACTTC
TRBV27,14,TRBJ2-1,few,TRBD1,CASSARDRNNEQFF,TGTGCCAGCAGCGCCCGGGACAGAAACAATGAGCAGTTCTTC
TRBV4-3,16,TRBJ2-6,few,TRBD1,CASSHGQGSGANVLTF,TGCGCCAGCAGCCATGGACAGGGCTCTGGGGCCAACGTCCTGACTTTC
TRBV27,15,TRBJ2-7,few,.,CASSLSDRAPYEQYF,TGTGCCAGCAGCCTCTCGGATCGGGCTCCCTACGAGCAGTACTTC
TRBV7-8,15,TRBJ2-4,few,.,CASSSAVGAKNIQYF,TGTGCCAGCAGCTCAGCGGTGGGAGCCAAAAACATTCAGTACTTC
TRBV11-2,16,TRBJ2-3,.,TRBD2,CASSPRTSGTTDTQYF,TGTGCCAGCAGCCCTCGGACTAGCGGAACCACAGATACGCAGTATTTT
TRBV20-1,11,TRBJ2-3,many,.,CSGVSWDTQYF,TGCAGTGGGGTATCGTGGGATACGCAGTATTTT
TRBV10-3,13,TRBJ2-7,few,.,CAISRGMGYEQYF,TGTGCCATCAGTCGTGGGATGGGTTACGAGCAGTACTTC
TRBV4-3,15,TRBJ1-1,few,TRBD1,CASSQEGHQGAEAFF,TGCGCCAGCAGCCAAGAAGGACATCAGGGGGCTGAAGCTTTCTTT
TRBV11-1,20,TRBJ2-6,few,TRBD1,CASSFGTGTGGPTGANVLTF,TGTGCCAGCAGCTTTGGAACCGGGACAGGGGGCCCGACCGGGGCCAACGTCCTGACTTTC
TRBV5-6,15,TRBJ2-1,many,TRBD2,CASSSASGAYNEQFF,TGTGCCAGCAGCTCGGCTAGCGGGGCCTACAATGAGCAGTTCTTC
TRBV20-1,15,TRBJ2-7,.,.,CSARGNRDITYEQYF,TGCAGTGCTAGAGGTAACCGGGACATAACCTACGAGCAGTACTTC
TRBV5-5,15,TRBJ2-1,.,.,CASSQLGGVGNEQFF,TGTGCCAGCAGCCAGTTGGGGGGCGTCGGCAATGAGCAGTTCTTC
TRBV27,15,TRBJ2-1,.,TRBD1,CASSIPGGRYNEQFF,TGTGCCAGTAGCATCCCAGGGGGCAGGTACAATGAGCAGTTCTTC
TRBV28,18,TRBJ2-6,.,.,CASSLHPLKLSGANVLTF,TGTGCCAGCAGTCTCCATCCATTGAAACTTTCTGGGGCCAACGTCCTGACTTTC
TRBV7-9,15,TRBJ1-4,few,.,CASSLSLTTNEKLFF,TGTGCCAGCAGCTTATCGCTGACGACTAATGAAAAACTGTTTTTT
TRBV29-1,13,TRBJ2-7,.,TRBD1,CSVVDRGFYEQYF,TGCAGCGTTGTTGACAGGGGGTTCTACGAGCAGTACTTC
TRBV4-3,15,TRBJ2-3,few,.,CASSQDLLGPDTQYF,TGCGCCAGCAGCCAAGATCTCTTAGGGCCAGATACGCAGTATTTT
TRBV5-1,14,TRBJ1-1,many,.,CASSTANRETEAFF,TGCGCCAGCAGCACCGCTAACAGGGAAACTGAAGCTTTCTTT
TRBV20-1,16,TRBJ2-7,.,TRBD2,CSARELLLAENYEQYF,TGCAGTGCTAGAGAATTACTACTAGCGGAAAACTACGAGCAGTACTTC
TRBV20-1,15,TRBJ1-2,.,TRBD1,CSAHPQGAPGYGYTF,TGCAGTGCTCATCCTCAGGGGGCGCCCGGCTATGGCTACACCTTC
TRBV4-3,15,TRBJ1-1,.,.,CASSQAFPEGTEAFF,TGCGCCAGCAGCCAAGCTTTTCCGGAGGGCACTGAAGCTTTCTTT
TRBV20-1,14,TRBJ2-5,.,TRBD2,CSAWGLAGKETQYF,TGCAGTGCTTGGGGACTAGCGGGGAAAGAGACCCAGTACTTC
TRBV10-2,14,TRBJ2-3,.,TRBD1,CASSETGGRDTQYF,TGCGCCAGCAGTGAGACAGGGGGCAGAGATACGCAGTATTTT
TRBV20-1,15,TRBJ2-1,.,TRBD2,CSARLLAGWHNEQFF,TGCAGTGCTAGACTACTAGCGGGATGGCACAATGAGCAGTTCTTC
TRBV7-2,14,TRBJ2-7,few,.,CASSLKRTYGEQYF,TGTGCCAGCAGCTTAAAACGGACCTACGGCGAGCAGTACTTC
TRBV20-1,14,TRBJ2-1,.,.,CSASLDIVYNEQFF,TGCAGTGCTAGTTTGGATATTGTGTACAATGAGCAGTTCTTC
TRBV5-1,14,TRBJ2-3,.,TRBD1,CASSAGTGSLTQYF,TGCGCCAGCAGCGCCGGGACAGGATCGTTAACGCAGTATTTT
TRBV4-3,14,TRBJ2-1,few,.,CASSQVWGENEQFF,TGCGCCAGCAGCCAAGTGTGGGGGGAAAATGAGCAGTTCTTC
TRBV4-2,17,TRBJ2-1,.,TRBD2,CASSPAGASGRENEQFF,TGTGCCAGCAGCCCTGCGGGGGCTAGCGGGAGGGAGAATGAGCAGTTCTTC
TRBV28,18,TRBJ2-3,few,TRBD2,CASSGTPGLAGVADTQYF,TGTGCCAGCAGTGGAACCCCTGGGCTAGCGGGAGTAGCAGATACGCAGTATTTT
TRBV15,14,TRBJ2-3,few,.,CATRMSGFTDTQYF,TGTGCCACCAGGATGTCAGGGTTCACAGATACGCAGTATTTT
TRBV15,15,TRBJ2-3,many,.,CATSSGRVLGDTQYF,TGTGCCACCAGCAGTGGTCGAGTTTTAGGAGATACGCAGTATTTT
TRBV7-9,12,TRBJ2-1,few,.,CASSLGDSSSFF,TGTGCCAGCAGCTTAGGGGATAGCTCCAGCTTCTTC
TRBV2,16,TRBJ2-7,.,.,CASSVLRDSGGYEQYF,TGTGCCAGCAGTGTCCTTCGGGACAGCGGAGGGTACGAGCAGTACTTC
TRBV10-3,17,TRBJ2-2,few,.,CAISETQGGGNTGELFF,TGTGCCATCAGTGAGACCCAGGGCGGCGGCAACACCGGGGAGCTGTTTTTT
TRBV12-3/TRBV12-4,13,TRBJ2-7,few,TRBD2,CASSGTSGGPEYF,TGTGCCAGCAGTGGGACTAGCGGGGGGCCTGAGTACTTC
TRBV3-1,14,TRBJ1-2,few,.,CASSQIDRIYGYTF,TGTGCCAGCAGCCAAATCGACAGGATCTATGGCTACACCTTC
TRBV6-5,14,TRBJ2-2,.,.,CASSYVQNTGELFF,TGTGCCAGCAGTTATGTGCAGAACACCGGGGAGCTGTTTTTT
TRBV30,12,TRBJ1-2,.,.,CAWSVSARGYTF,TGTGCCTGGAGTGTATCGGCTAGGGGCTACACCTTC
TRBV12-3/TRBV12-4,18,TRBJ2-1,.,TRBD1,CASRETTGGIFVRNEQFF,TGTGCCAGCAGGGAAACTACAGGGGGCATATTCGTGAGGAATGAGCAGTTCTTC
TRBV5-6,14,TRBJ2-3,.,.,CASSLIYSTDTQYF,TGTGCCAGCAGCTTGATCTACAGCACAGATACGCAGTATTTT